A selection of T cell receptor beta chains follows, all from one sample in a study of blood T cell repertoires in COVID-19. The protocol was immunoSEQ multiplex PCR, while the TCRdb copy is restricted to in-frame clones and leaves out a portion. Among 40,000 to 60,000 clones listed, 84% were seen once. What was sequenced was peripheral blood. The receptor set was obtained from a man between 45 and 60 years old with acute or convalescent COVID-19. CDR3s include the opening cysteine and the closing phenylalanine or tryptophan. D genes are given only for firm matches. Clone sizes are given selectively: once, few, many, or a class where the clone is expanded.

J gene: TRBJ1-2
clone size: .
V gene: TRBV2
D gene: .
CDR3 protein: CASVQGSNYGYTF
CDR3 DNA: TGTGCCAGCGTACAGGGCTCTAACTATGGCTACACCTTC

J gene: TRBJ1-2
clone size: .
V gene: TRBV9
D gene: .
CDR3 protein: CASSVDSNYGYTF
CDR3 DNA: TGTGCCAGCAGCGTAGACAGTAACTATGGCTACACCTTC

J gene: TRBJ1-4
clone size: .
V gene: TRBV2
D gene: TRBD1
CDR3 protein: CASSGDRRNEKLFF
CDR3 DNA: TGTGCCAGCAGTGGGGACAGAAGAAATGAAAAACTGTTTTTT

J gene: TRBJ1-5
clone size: .
V gene: TRBV24-1
D gene: .
CDR3 protein: CATWVDFGDNQPQHF
CDR3 DNA: TGTGCCACCTGGGTCGACTTCGGTGACAATCAGCCCCAGCATTTT

J gene: TRBJ1-6
clone size: .
V gene: TRBV6-5
D gene: .
CDR3 protein: CASSYMRILHF
CDR3 DNA: TGTGCCAGCAGTTACATGAGAATTCTCCACTTT

J gene: TRBJ2-3
clone size: once
V gene: TRBV11-3
D gene: TRBD2
CDR3 protein: CASSPRDYADTQYF
CDR3 DNA: TGTGCCAGCAGCCCCCGGGACTACGCAGATACGCAGTATTTT

J gene: TRBJ1-5
clone size: few
V gene: TRBV12-3/TRBV12-4
D gene: TRBD1
CDR3 protein: CASRTGVGQPQHF
CDR3 DNA: TGTGCCAGCAGGACAGGGGTGGGGCAGCCCCAGCATTTT

J gene: TRBJ2-6
clone size: few
V gene: TRBV29-1
D gene: .
CDR3 protein: CSVPSSGANVLTF
CDR3 DNA: TGCAGCGTTCCCAGCTCTGGGGCCAACGTCCTGACTTTC

J gene: TRBJ2-1
clone size: .
V gene: TRBV5-5
D gene: TRBD2
CDR3 protein: CASSLAGLADYNEQFF
CDR3 DNA: TGTGCCAGCAGCTTGGCCGGACTAGCGGACTACAATGAGCAGTTCTTC

J gene: TRBJ2-7
clone size: .
V gene: TRBV6-5
D gene: TRBD2
CDR3 protein: CASRSGGSATEQYF
CDR3 DNA: TGTGCCAGCAGGAGCGGGGGGTCCGCTACCGAGCAGTACTTC

J gene: TRBJ1-4
clone size: once
V gene: TRBV6-5
D gene: .
CDR3 protein: CASSTRDNEKLFF
CDR3 DNA: TGTGCCAGCAGCACGAGGGATAATGAAAAACTGTTTTTT

J gene: TRBJ2-1
clone size: .
V gene: TRBV18
D gene: TRBD1
CDR3 protein: CASSQSPTGGSFYNEQFF
CDR3 DNA: TGTGCCAGCTCACAAAGTCCGACAGGGGGTAGTTTCTACAATGAGCAGTTCTTC

J gene: TRBJ1-2
clone size: .
V gene: TRBV6-5
D gene: .
CDR3 protein: CASSYQARGGGYTF
CDR3 DNA: TGTGCCAGCAGTTACCAGGCCCGGGGTGGCGGCTACACCTTC

J gene: TRBJ1-5
clone size: once
V gene: TRBV7-9
D gene: .
CDR3 protein: CASSHLGDVSSNQPQHF
CDR3 DNA: TGTGCCAGCAGCCACCTCGGGGATGTCTCAAGCAATCAGCCCCAGCATTTT

J gene: TRBJ2-2
clone size: .
V gene: TRBV6-2/TRBV6-3
D gene: .
CDR3 protein: CASSLGLTGELFF
CDR3 DNA: TGTGCCAGCAGTCTAGGATTAACCGGGGAGCTGTTTTTT

J gene: TRBJ1-4
clone size: .
V gene: TRBV11-2
D gene: .
CDR3 protein: CASSLSPGGNEKLFF
CDR3 DNA: TGTGCCAGCAGCTTATCCCCGGGGGGTAATGAAAAACTGTTTTTT

J gene: TRBJ2-2
clone size: .
V gene: TRBV10-3
D gene: TRBD1
CDR3 protein: CAITSGTGSNTGELFF
CDR3 DNA: TGTGCCATCACTTCAGGGACAGGGTCGAACACCGGGGAGCTGTTTTTT

J gene: TRBJ2-3
clone size: .
V gene: TRBV5-8
D gene: .
CDR3 protein: CASSTTTRTDTQYF
CDR3 DNA: TGTGCCAGCAGCACGACAACCCGCACAGATACGCAGTATTTT

J gene: TRBJ1-1
clone size: .
V gene: TRBV5-1
D gene: TRBD1
CDR3 protein: CASSLTGLNTEAFF
CDR3 DNA: TGCGCCAGCAGCCTGACAGGGCTGAACACTGAAGCTTTCTTT

J gene: TRBJ2-2
clone size: few
V gene: TRBV6-6
D gene: TRBD1
CDR3 protein: CASSYWDRVPGELFF
CDR3 DNA: TGTGCCAGCAGTTACTGGGACAGGGTCCCCGGGGAGCTGTTTTTT

J gene: TRBJ1-3
clone size: .
V gene: TRBV25-1
D gene: .
CDR3 protein: CASSAGGYSGNTIYF
CDR3 DNA: TGTGCCAGCAGTGCCGGGGGATACTCTGGAAACACCATATATTTT

J gene: TRBJ1-5
clone size: .
V gene: TRBV28
D gene: TRBD1
CDR3 protein: CASSLQGPSNQPQHF
CDR3 DNA: TGTGCCAGCAGCCTACAGGGGCCCAGCAATCAGCCCCAGCATTTT

J gene: TRBJ1-2
clone size: .
V gene: TRBV7-9
D gene: TRBD1
CDR3 protein: CASSFSDRVQISGTF
CDR3 DNA: TGTGCCAGCAGCTTCTCCGACAGGGTTCAAATCTCTGGCACCTTC

J gene: TRBJ1-2
clone size: .
V gene: TRBV9
D gene: .
CDR3 protein: CASSASAAGVNYGYTF
CDR3 DNA: TGTGCCAGCAGCGCATCCGCGGCAGGGGTTAACTATGGCTACACCTTC

J gene: TRBJ2-3
clone size: .
V gene: TRBV3-1/TRBV3-2
D gene: TRBD2
CDR3 protein: CASSQEGGLADRLPAEPDTQYF
CDR3 DNA: TGTGCCAGCAGCCAAGAAGGTGGACTAGCGGATCGTTTGCCCGCCGAACCAGATACGCAGTATTTT

J gene: TRBJ2-2
clone size: .
V gene: TRBV28
D gene: .
CDR3 protein: CASSFRPENTGELFF
CDR3 DNA: TGTGCCAGCAGTTTCAGGCCTGAGAACACCGGGGAGCTGTTTTTT

J gene: TRBJ2-7
clone size: .
V gene: TRBV9
D gene: TRBD1
CDR3 protein: CASSPGQGTYEQYF
CDR3 DNA: TGTGCCAGCAGCCCCGGACAGGGGACCTACGAGCAGTACTTC

J gene: TRBJ2-3
clone size: .
V gene: TRBV4-1
D gene: TRBD2
CDR3 protein: CASSPTPGTSSPGRDTQYF
CDR3 DNA: TGCGCCAGCAGCCCTACCCCCGGGACTAGCAGTCCCGGTCGGGATACGCAGTATTTT

J gene: TRBJ2-2
clone size: .
V gene: TRBV4-3
D gene: TRBD1
CDR3 protein: CASSQEVTGVGGELFF
CDR3 DNA: TGCGCCAGCAGCCAAGAAGTGACAGGGGTGGGCGGGGAGCTGTTTTTT

J gene: TRBJ2-5
clone size: once
V gene: TRBV7-9
D gene: .
CDR3 protein: CASRKNSDSQETQYF
CDR3 DNA: TGTGCCAGCAGAAAAAATTCGGACAGCCAAGAGACCCAGTACTTC

J gene: TRBJ1-2
clone size: .
V gene: TRBV3-1/TRBV3-2
D gene: .
CDR3 protein: CASSQEGGSLIYGYTF
CDR3 DNA: TGTGCCAGCAGCCAAGAGGGGGGTTCCCTAATCTATGGCTACACCTTC